The entry below gives a single TCR beta chain sequence along with its context. Each patient relapsed following autologous stem cell transplantation, and prior brentuximab vedotin exposure differed. Libraries were prepared by immunoSEQ multiplex PCR; TCRdb keeps only in-frame clonotypes and omits some of them. The table shows tens of thousands of clones, with approximately 90% occurring only once. This sample was taken from a study of PD-1 blockade in classical Hodgkin lymphoma. Germline V gene data show CDR1 as MGHDK and CDR2 as SYGVNS. The CDR3 totals 14 residues. V shed 3 bases and J shed 7 bases, with 12 bases lying between them.

The J gene is TRBJ1-4, the V gene TRBV25-1; possibly TRBD1 for D (5 bases). This sequence was found in a human donor with classical Hodgkin lymphoma. The material sequenced was peripheral blood mononuclear cells (PBMCs), taken at baseline. The CDR3 loop reads CASSDSGTPEKLFF. The CDR3 DNA is TGTGCCAGCAGTGACTCCGGGACTCCTGAAAAACTGTTTTTT.